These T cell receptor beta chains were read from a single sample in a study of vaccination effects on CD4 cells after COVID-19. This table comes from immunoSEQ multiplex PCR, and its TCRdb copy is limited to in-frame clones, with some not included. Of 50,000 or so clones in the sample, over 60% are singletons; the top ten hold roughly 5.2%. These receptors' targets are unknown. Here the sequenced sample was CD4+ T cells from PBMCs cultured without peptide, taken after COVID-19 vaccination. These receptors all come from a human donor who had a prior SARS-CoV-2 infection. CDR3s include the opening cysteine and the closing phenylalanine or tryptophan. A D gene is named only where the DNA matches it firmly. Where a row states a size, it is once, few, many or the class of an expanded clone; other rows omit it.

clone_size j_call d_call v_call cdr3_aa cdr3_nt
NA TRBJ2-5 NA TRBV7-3 CASSLGGQETQYF TGTGCCAGCAGTTTAGGGGGGCAAGAGACCCAGTACTTC
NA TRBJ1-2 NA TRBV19 CASSKQMGSAARGYTF TGTGCCAGTAGTAAACAGATGGGGTCCGCGGCCCGTGGCTACACCTTC
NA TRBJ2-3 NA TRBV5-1 CASSSLGGPTDTQYF TGCGCCAGCAGCTCCCTAGGGGGACCAACAGATACGCAGTATTTT
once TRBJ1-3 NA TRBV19 CASSIERAYSGNTIYF TGTGCCAGTAGTATAGAGAGGGCGTACTCTGGAAACACCATATATTTT
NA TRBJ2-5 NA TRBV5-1 CASSPVERAQYF TGCGCCAGCAGCCCGGTAGAGAGGGCCCAGTACTTC
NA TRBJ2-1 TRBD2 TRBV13 CASSFGTSGNEQFF TGTGCCAGCAGCTTCGGGACTAGCGGCAATGAGCAGTTCTTC
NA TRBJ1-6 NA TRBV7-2 CASSPRRGGNSPLHF TGTGCCAGCAGCCCCCGAAGGGGAGGCAATTCACCCCTCCACTTT
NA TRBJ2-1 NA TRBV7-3 CASSLGLRNEQFF TGTGCCAGCAGCTTAGGACTACGGAATGAGCAGTTCTTC
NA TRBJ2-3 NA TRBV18 CASSPGHKTVGPDTQYF TGTGCCAGCTCACCCGGACATAAGACGGTGGGCCCAGATACGCAGTATTTT
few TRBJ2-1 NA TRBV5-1 CASSRDSGGLNEQFF TGCGCCAGCAGCAGAGACAGCGGCGGCCTTAATGAGCAGTTCTTC
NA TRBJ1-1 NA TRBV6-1 CASSEAIGGPNTEAFF TGTGCCAGCAGTGAAGCTATCGGGGGGCCGAACACTGAAGCTTTCTTT
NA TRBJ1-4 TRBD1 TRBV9 CASSGRGGGYGEKLFF TGTGCCAGCAGCGGCCGAGGAGGGGGCTACGGGGAAAAACTGTTTTTT
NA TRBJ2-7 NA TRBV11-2 CASSRTNTYEQYF TGTGCCAGCAGCCGGACTAACACCTACGAGCAGTACTTC
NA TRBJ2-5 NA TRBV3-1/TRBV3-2 CASSQRAQETQYF TGTGCCAGCAGCCAAAGGGCCCAAGAGACCCAGTACTTC
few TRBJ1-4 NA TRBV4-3 CASSQVRATNEKLFF TGCGCCAGCAGCCAAGTAAGAGCAACTAATGAAAAACTGTTTTTT
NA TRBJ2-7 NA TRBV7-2 CASSPRQETYEQYF TGTGCCAGCAGCCCGAGACAGGAAACCTACGAGCAGTACTTC
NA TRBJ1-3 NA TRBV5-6 CASRTGSGDAGTIYF TGTGCCAGCAGGACGGGGTCCGGGGATGCCGGCACCATATATTTT
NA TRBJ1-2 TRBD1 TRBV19 CASSISGTALAGYTF TGTGCCAGTAGTATATCCGGGACAGCCCTGGCCGGCTACACCTTC
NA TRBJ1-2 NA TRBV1 CTSRNRAAGYGYTF TGCACCAGCAGGAACAGGGCCGCTGGATATGGCTACACCTTC
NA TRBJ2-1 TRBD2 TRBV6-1 CASSEETTSGGWDEQFF TGTGCCAGCAGTGAAGAAACGACTAGCGGGGGGTGGGATGAGCAGTTCTTC